This T cell receptor (beta chain) was identified in a study of CD8 T cells in ankylosing spondylitis. Whole-study results and caveats: Disease-linked clones reportedly showed significant enrichment in matched ankylosing spondylitis synovial fluid. Seemingly characteristic of ankylosing spondylitis blood was a TCR beta motif consisting of several highly homologous variants.

Trimming at V came to 8 bases and at J to 7 bases, leaving 9 bases not matched to a gene. Germline V CDR1 and CDR2: SNHLY, FYNNEI. The CDR3 runs to 13 residues. TCRdb re-derived calls from the 5' RACE reads in MiXCR, one entry per CDR3 protein. In the table there are 150,000 or so distinct CDR3 sequences, roughly 30% of which are singletons. On this clonotype itself: No antigen is known for it.

The rearrangement links TRBV2 to TRBJ2-7; the match to TRBD1 covers 9 bases. The sequencing sample was made of synovial fluid, either unsorted or a sorted T cell fraction (not recorded which). This receptor was obtained from a male donor with ankylosing spondylitis. CDR3 sequence (DNA): TGTGCCAGCTCCAGGACAGGGGCGAGAGAGCAGTACTTC. Translating it yields CASSRTGAREQYF.